Reported below is one T cell receptor (beta chain). These data come from a study of blood T cell repertoires in COVID-19. Across the study: Samples came from the United States, Italy and Spain, spanning acute and convalescent COVID-19. Sources were T cells, B-cell-depleted T cells, or PBMCs; the material itself was cDNA or gDNA.

Seattle-derived patients entered the study during active infection and were followed longitudinally. The CDR3 covers 15 residues. V dropped 3 bases and J dropped 5; count of bases not matched to a gene: 7. Per the germline V gene, CDR1 is MNHEY and CDR2 is SVGEGT. Authors' analysis steps: For nucleated cells, counts were estimated from reference gene primer amplification. Libraries were prepared by immunoSEQ multiplex PCR; TCRdb keeps only in-frame clonotypes and omits some of them. Clone size and the V and J calls come from that table; the DNA yielded D and trimming. Seen here are roughly 410,000 clones, more than 75% observed once, and the top ten hold about 2.1%.

The chain joins TRBV6-2 or TRBV6-3 to TRBJ2-5, with TRBD2 identical over 9 bases. This receptor was obtained from a woman aged 60-75 years with COVID-19, enrolled during active disease. The specimen was peripheral blood. The CDR3 sequence: CASSYLTSGLETQYF. CDR3 DNA sequence: TGTGCCAGCAGTTATCTTACTAGCGGGTTGGAGACCCAGTACTTC.